Below are 20 T cell receptor beta chains sequenced from a single sample in a study of blood T cell repertoires in COVID-19 (TCRdb year 2020). Libraries were built with the immunoSEQ multiplex PCR assay. The clones in this table, taken by TCRdb from immuneACCESS, are in-frame only. Not every clone is retained; where verified, under half of the shortfall comes from an unresolved V gene, and the cause of the rest is unknown. This sample has fewer than 200,000 clones in its table, and around 85% of those were observed once. The top ten constitute about 9.7% of the sample. The specimen was peripheral blood. All receptors derive from a man aged 45 to 65 with active or convalescent COVID-19.

The chain joins TRBV10-1 to TRBJ2-5, with D possibly being TRBD1 (6 bases). V was cut by 2 bases and J by 4 bases, with 17 bases left in between. The CDR3 length is 16 residues. Looked up from germline, CDR1 is WNHNN and CDR2 is SYGVQD (reference sequence). CDR3 in amino acids: CASSEIGDTRSETQYF. CDR3 DNA: TGCGCCAGCAGTGAGATTGGGGACACGAGGTCAGAGACCCAGTACTTC.

The chain joins TRBV6-1 to TRBJ2-1; no clear D. The CDR3 loop spans 14 amino acids. Germline V gene lookup returns CDR1 MNHNS and CDR2 SASEGT. V was cut by 0 bases and J by 8 bases, with 11 bases left in between. CDR3 protein: CASSEAPTVDEQFF. CDR3 DNA sequence: TGTGCCAGCAGTGAAGCACCCACTGTGGATGAGCAGTTCTTC.

This clone is a singleton in its sample. The rearrangement uses TRBV12-3 or TRBV12-4 and TRBJ1-2; 7 positions agree with TRBD1. V lost 4 bases and J lost 4; bases outside the gene matches: 3. The length of the CDR3 is 13 residues. For the CDR3, the DNA is TGTGCCAGCAGTTCGAGGGGGCTCTATGGCTACACCTTC. Residues: CASSSRGLYGYTF.

CDR3: CASSSRQGRTEAFF. CDR3 sequence (DNA): TGTGCCAGCAGCTCCCGACAGGGGCGAACTGAAGCTTTCTTT. The chain has TRBV5-4 and TRBJ1-1, with TRBD1 identical over 8 bases. This CDR3 contains 14 residues. Germline V lookup: CDR1 SGHNT, CDR2 YYREEE (reference sequence). V shed 3 bases, J shed 5 bases, and the junction held 6 bases outside the gene matches.

J is TRBJ2-7 and V is TRBV5-1; 7 nucleotides match TRBD1. The CDR3 contains 15 residues. Germline lookup yields CDR1 SGHRS and CDR2 YFSETQ. The V gene end was trimmed by 0 bases and the J gene end by 4 bases; junction bases not matched to a gene: 7. CDR3 sequence reads: CASSLAAGGVYEQYF. CDR3 bases: TGCGCCAGCAGCTTGGCCGCAGGGGGAGTTTACGAGCAGTACTTC.

V and J are TRBV2 and TRBJ1-2; 8 bases agree with TRBD1. This CDR3 contains 12 residues. CDR1 is SNHLY and CDR2 is FYNNEI in the germline V gene. J was trimmed by 4 bases and V by 11 bases; bases with no gene match: 6. CDR3 DNA sequence: TGTGCCGGGAGGACAGGGAGCTATGGCTACACCTTC. Residues: CAGRTGSYGYTF.

CDR3 sequence reads: CASSLEPRGAGEAFF. CDR3 bases: TGCGCCAGCAGCTTGGAACCCCGGGGGGCGGGTGAAGCTTTCTTT. The chain recombines TRBV5-1 with TRBJ1-1, with D possibly matching TRBD1 (6 bases). Trimming shortened V by 0 bases and J by 7 bases, and 16 bases separated the two germline ends. The CDR3 consists of 15 residues. Germline V gene data show CDR1 as SGHRS and CDR2 as YFSETQ. Based on the CDR3 plus reference TRBV5-1 and TRBJ1-1, the full variable domain is KAGVTQTPRYLIKTRGQQVTLSCSPISGHRSVSWYQQTPGQGLQFLFEYFSETQRNKGNFPGRFSGRQFSNSRSEMNVSTLELGDSALYLCASSLEPRGAGEAFFGQGTRLTVV.

The gene calls are TRBV28 and TRBJ2-6; D remains unclear. Trimming removed 8 bases from V and 0 bases from J, with 11 bases in between. Germline CDR1 and CDR2: MDHEN and SYDVKM. The CDR3 sequence is 15 residues long. This chain's CDR3 is CASADIGSGANVLTF. CDR3 DNA sequence: TGTGCCAGCGCCGACATTGGCTCTGGGGCCAACGTCCTGACTTTC. Full variable domain (rest looked up from reference TRBV28 and TRBJ2-6): DVKVTQSSRYLVKRTGEKVFLECVQDMDHENMFWYRQDPGLGLRLIYFSYDVKMKEKGDIPEGYSVSREKKERFSLILESASTNQTSMYLCASADIGSGANVLTFGAGSRLTVL.

V gene TRBV7-9 combines with J gene TRBJ2-7; D uncertain. The CDR3 is made up of 16 amino acids. Trimming cost V 2 bases and J 0 bases, with 14 bases left between them. Germline lookup yields CDR1 SEHNR and CDR2 FQNEAQ (reference sequence). The DNA for the CDR3 is TGTGCCAGCAGCTTAAAAGGTGCGGATAGCTCCTACGAGCAGTACTTC. As protein: CASSLKGADSSYEQYF.

This sequence joins TRBV11-1 and TRBJ2-7, with D possibly TRBD1 on 6 matching bases. V was cut by 4 bases and J by 3 bases, with 7 bases left in between. CDR1 SGHAT and CDR2 FQDESV come from the germline V gene (reference sequence). The CDR3 contains 12 residues. The CDR3 here is CASSSDSYEQYF. The CDR3 DNA reads TGTGCCAGCAGCTCGGACAGCTACGAGCAGTACTTC. Complete variable domain (other parts from reference TRBV11-1 and TRBJ2-7): EAEVAQSPRYKITEKSQAVAFWCDPISGHATLYWYRQILGQGPELLVQFQDESVVDDSQLPKDRFSAERLKGVDSTLKIQPAELGDSAMYLCASSSDSYEQYFGPGTRLTVT.

The chain links TRBV18 to TRBJ2-7; 8 nucleotides align to TRBD1. CDR1 KGHSH and CDR2 LQKENI come from the germline V gene. The CDR3 extends over 16 amino acids. The V segment lost 3 bases and the J segment 0 bases; nucleotides outside the gene matches: 7. CDR3 in amino acids: CASSPRDRTNSYEQYF. CDR3 coding DNA: TGTGCCAGCTCACCGCGGGACAGGACAAACTCCTACGAGCAGTACTTC.

The chain combines TRBV7-6 with TRBJ2-3; D call uncertain. V lost 5 bases to trimming and J lost 0 bases, with 6 bases between them. The CDR3 consists of 13 residues. CDR1 is SGHVS, CDR2 FNYEAQ, per germline. CDR3 nucleotide sequence: TGTGCCAGCAGCCCCTTTAGCACAGATACGCAGTATTTT. This gives the protein CASSPFSTDTQYF. The full variable domain, in which reference TRBV7-6 and TRBJ2-3 provide the parts outside the CDR3, is GAGVSQSPRYKVTKRGQDVALRCDPISGHVSLYWYRQALGQGPEFLTYFNYEAQQDKSGLPNDRFSAERPEGSISTLTIQRTEQRDSAMYRCASSPFSTDTQYFGPGTRLTVL.

The chain joins TRBV2 to TRBJ1-6; D uncertain. This CDR3 is 15 amino acids long. The germline gives CDR1 SNHLY, CDR2 FYNNEI. Trimming removed 0 bases at V and 7 bases at J, with 10 bases between. The CDR3 region has the DNA TGTGCCAGCAGTGAAGCGCGGGTCGGCAATTCACCCCTCCACTTT. Translation: CASSEARVGNSPLHF.

The J gene is TRBJ2-1, the V gene TRBV9; maybe TRBD2 (5 bases). The CDR3 is 15 amino acids. Deletions cut 4 bases from V and 3 bases from J, with 14 bases between. Germline values: CDR1 SGDLS, CDR2 YYNGEE. For the CDR3, the DNA is TGTGCCAGCAGCCCCACCCAAGGAGGCTACAATGAGCAGTTCTTC. It yields the protein CASSPTQGGYNEQFF.

The V call is TRBV11-1, the J call TRBJ2-5; tentative D call: TRBD2 (7 bases). The V and J ends lost 2 bases and 5 bases respectively, with 15 bases between them. This CDR3 has 15 residues. CDR1 SGHAT and CDR2 FQDESV come from the germline V gene (reference sequence). CDR3 region: CASSLLGGASETQYF. DNA of the CDR3: TGTGCCAGCAGCTTATTAGGGGGGGCCAGCGAGACCCAGTACTTC.

The V gene is TRBV18, the J gene TRBJ2-2, with 8 bases lining up with TRBD1. Trimming took 2 bases from V and 2 from J; bases not matched to a gene: 7. Germline CDR1 is KGHSH and CDR2 is LQKENI. This CDR3 is 17 amino acids long. CDR3 in amino acids: CASSPDIGTGNTGELFF. CDR3 DNA: TGTGCCAGCTCACCAGATATTGGGACAGGAAACACCGGGGAGCTGTTTTTT.

This chain uses TRBV6-4 with TRBJ2-1; D may be TRBD2 (5 bases). V was clipped by 0 bases and J by 7 bases, with 7 bases between them. CDR3 length: 13 residues. The V gene's germline CDR1 is MRHNA and CDR2 SNTAGT. The CDR3 protein is CASSDSGGNEQFF. The DNA for the CDR3 is TGTGCCAGCAGTGACTCGGGCGGGAATGAGCAGTTCTTC.

The rearrangement links TRBV6-5 to TRBJ1-2; no definite D call. This CDR3 has 13 amino acids. Germline loops: CDR1 MNHEY, CDR2 SVGAGI. Trimming stripped 2 bases from V and 8 bases from J, with 12 bases between. CDR3 DNA: TGTGCCAGCAGTTACCTCGGCGGGGAAGGCTACACCTTC. Translation gives CASSYLGGEGYTF.

The chain is built from TRBV6-5 and TRBJ2-5; the match to TRBD1 covers 12 bases. CDR3 length: 15 residues. Germline V gives CDR1 MNHEY, CDR2 SVGAGI. With 6 bases clipped from V and 5 bases from J, the junction kept 7 bases outside the gene matches. In DNA form, the CDR3 reads TGTGCCAGCAGAACCGGGACAGGGGGCCGGGAGACCCAGTACTTC. Its protein product is CASRTGTGGRETQYF.

The V call is TRBV24-1, the J call TRBJ1-2, with D perhaps matching TRBD1 (5 bases). Trimming took off 3 bases at V and 4 bases at J, with 20 bases between the two ends. The CDR3 loop spans 17 amino acids. Germline values: CDR1 KGHDR, CDR2 SFDVKD. As DNA, the CDR3 is TGTGCCACCAGTGATCCCCTCGGACCCACAGGAAGCTATGGCTACACCTTC. It is translated as CATSDPLGPTGSYGYTF.